The table lists the clone carrying this T cell receptor (beta chain) with many counts. Its specificity is unknown. This specimen comes from a study of T cell repertoires in cytomegalovirus infection. Overall study context: Through public TCR beta signatures, both CMV infection and matching HLA type were indicated.

MiXCR, run by TCRdb on the reads, gives a single entry per CDR3 protein. The top ten hold around 16% of the sample, which has 250,000 or so distinct CDR3 sequences, over 8% seen once. Study-wide results and limits: Within the response measured ex vivo, HLA-C-restricted CMV-specific TCR beta clonotypes were dominant.

The TCR originated in a human donor in good health (CMV status not recorded). Some clones in this sample may be carry-over from other donors' samples. The sequencing input was PBMCs.

CDR3 sequence reads: CASRRLGNSPLHF. The CDR3 DNA reads TGTGCCAGCAGAAGGTTGGGCAATTCACCCCTCCACTTT. The chain is built from TRBV28 and TRBJ1-6; D gene ambiguous. The CDR3 sequence is 13 residues long. Between the trimmed V and J ends, which lost 6 bases and 7 bases, there was a span of 10 bases. Germline-derived CDR1 and CDR2 are MDHEN and SYDVKM.